The rows below give T cell receptor beta chains drawn from one sample of a study of OX40 agonist ivuxolimab in advanced cancers. Sequenced by immunoSEQ multiplex PCR; TCRdb stores in-frame clones only, minus some. The sample contains about 30,000 clones, less than 85% of which appear only once. Specimen: CD4+ or CD8+ T cells sorted from blood, collected in a trial of the OX40 agonist ivuxolimab. The receptors were gathered from an adult with an advanced solid tumor such as melanoma, head and neck, liver or kidney cancer. Each CDR3 is given with its conserved first and last residue. The D gene is left open where the match is weak. The size field is filled for only some rows; it gives once, few, many or a size class.

d_gene	v_gene	abundance	j_gene	CDR3aa	CDR3nt
TRBD1	TRBV27	.	TRBJ2-7	CASSLWDRFYEQYF	TGTGCCAGCAGTTTATGGGACAGGTTCTACGAGCAGTACTTC
TRBD1	TRBV4-2	few	TRBJ1-5	CASSPRTGGGQPQHF	TGTGCCAGCAGCCCGAGGACAGGGGGCGGTCAGCCCCAGCATTTT
TRBD2	TRBV6-1	.	TRBJ2-1	CAAQRGGGPYNEQFF	TGTGCCGCCCAGCGGGGGGGAGGTCCCTACAATGAGCAGTTCTTC
TRBD2	TRBV19	.	TRBJ2-7	CASSIRRAAGVYEQYF	TGTGCCAGTAGTATAAGACGGGCGGCGGGGGTCTACGAGCAGTACTTC
TRBD1	TRBV4-1	.	TRBJ1-2	CASHGQGAYGYTF	TGCGCCAGCCACGGACAGGGGGCTTATGGCTACACCTTC
.	TRBV29-1	.	TRBJ2-7	CSVEAADPYEQYF	TGCAGCGTTGAGGCCGCGGACCCCTACGAGCAGTACTTC
.	TRBV7-2	once	TRBJ2-7	CASRVGGTSYEQYF	TGTGCCAGCCGGGTCGGCGGGACCTCCTACGAGCAGTACTTC
.	TRBV6-5	once	TRBJ1-4	CASRKQGGGEKLFF	TGTGCCAGCAGAAAACAGGGAGGGGGTGAAAAACTGTTTTTT
.	TRBV27	.	TRBJ1-3	CAPLSRGAGGNTIYF	TGTGCCCCCCTCAGCCGAGGGGCAGGCGGAAACACCATATATTTT
TRBD1	TRBV5-5	.	TRBJ1-1	CASSFTGVAEAFF	TGTGCCAGCAGCTTTACAGGGGTAGCTGAAGCTTTCTTT
TRBD1	TRBV10-3	few	TRBJ2-1	CAIQRTDRGLYNEQFF	TGTGCCATCCAACGAACGGACAGGGGGCTCTACAATGAGCAGTTCTTC
.	TRBV30	once	TRBJ2-3	CAWSVLGGTDTQYF	TGTGCCTGGAGTGTGCTTGGGGGCACAGATACGCAGTATTTT
.	TRBV19	.	TRBJ2-1	CASSLALSSYNEQFF	TGTGCCAGTAGTCTTGCCCTGAGCTCCTACAATGAGCAGTTCTTC
.	TRBV11-2	.	TRBJ2-1	CASSSSVGVNEQFF	TGTGCCAGCAGCTCGTCGGTAGGGGTCAATGAGCAGTTCTTC
.	TRBV4-2	.	TRBJ1-5	CASSQDSGRNQPQHF	TGTGCCAGCAGCCAAGATTCGGGGAGGAATCAGCCCCAGCATTTT
.	TRBV28	.	TRBJ1-1	CASSFHRDNTEAFF	TGTGCCAGCAGTTTTCACAGGGACAACACTGAAGCTTTCTTT
.	TRBV7-9	.	TRBJ2-2	CASSLGLAGELFF	TGTGCCAGCAGCTTAGGGCTTGCTGGGGAGCTGTTTTTT
.	TRBV19	.	TRBJ2-3	CASSIGGRVGDTQYF	TGTGCCAGTAGTATAGGCGGCAGGGTAGGAGATACGCAGTATTTT
.	TRBV29-1	.	TRBJ2-7	CSVEDWRYEQYF	TGCAGCGTTGAGGATTGGCGGTACGAGCAGTACTTC
.	TRBV28	.	TRBJ1-2	CASSSRGAYGYTF	TGTGCCAGCAGTTCCAGGGGCGCCTATGGCTACACCTTC
.	TRBV30	.	TRBJ2-7	CAWSKDTRIASYNHEQYF	TGTGCCTGGTCGAAGGACACCAGAATAGCGTCCTATAACCACGAGCAGTACTTC
TRBD2	TRBV6-6	once	TRBJ2-7	CASSYSMGGRSEQYF	TGTGCCAGCAGTTACTCTATGGGAGGGAGGTCGGAGCAGTACTTC
.	TRBV28	once	TRBJ2-7	CASSYRTVYPYEQYF	TGTGCCAGCAGCTACCGGACAGTTTATCCCTACGAGCAGTACTTC
.	TRBV30	once	TRBJ2-2	CAWSLGVSTGELFF	TGTGCCTGGAGTCTAGGGGTGTCCACCGGGGAGCTGTTTTTT
.	TRBV2	.	TRBJ2-4	CASTGLAKNIQYF	TGTGCCAGCACAGGGTTAGCCAAAAACATTCAGTACTTC
.	TRBV7-6	.	TRBJ2-7	CASSFQGPPDYEQYF	TGTGCCAGCAGCTTTCAGGGTCCACCCGACTACGAGCAGTACTTC
TRBD1	TRBV29-1	.	TRBJ1-4	CSVLGQGRSNEKLFF	TGCAGCGTCCTCGGACAGGGGAGATCTAATGAAAAACTGTTTTTT
.	TRBV7-9	.	TRBJ1-1	CASSFLQEDTEAFF	TGTGCCAGCAGCTTCCTCCAGGAGGACACTGAAGCTTTCTTT
.	TRBV30	.	TRBJ1-3	CAWLTQLSGNTIYF	TGTGCCTGGTTAACGCAGCTCTCTGGAAACACCATATATTTT
.	TRBV18	.	TRBJ2-7	CASSESYEQYF	TGTGCCAGCTCAGAGTCCTACGAGCAGTACTTC
.	TRBV6-1	.	TRBJ2-7	CASSVGRGIYEQYF	TGTGCCAGCAGTGTGGGTAGAGGGATCTACGAGCAGTACTTC